These 32 T cell receptor beta chains originate from one sample sequenced in a study of tumor-infiltrating lymphocytes in localized non-small cell lung cancer. Sequencing was performed with immunoSEQ multiplex PCR; in TCRdb, only in-frame clones are kept and a portion is missing. The sample holds 7,500 to 9,500 clones, roughly four fifths seen once. The source material was uninvolved lung tissue not adjacent to the tumor. The receptors here all came from a human donor with non-small cell lung cancer.

V and J are TRBV28 and TRBJ1-1; tentatively, D is TRBD1 (6 bases). Between the trimmed V and J ends, which lost 4 bases and 4 bases, there was a span of 16 bases. The CDR3 runs to 15 residues. Germline-derived CDR1 and CDR2 are MDHEN and SYDVKM. The CDR3 protein is CASSSGQLRGTEAFF. The DNA of the CDR3 is TGTGCCAGCAGTTCTGGACAGCTCCGCGGCACTGAAGCTTTCTTT.

This clone was seen once. The chain uses TRBV30 and TRBJ1-2; tentative D call: TRBD1 (6 bases). Trimming stripped 1 base from V and 2 bases from J, with 14 bases between. The CDR3 loop spans 15 amino acids. Germline lookup yields CDR1 GTSNPN and CDR2 SVGIG (reference sequence). CDR3 sequence: CAWSGTGLWNYGYTF. The CDR3 DNA reads as TGTGCCTGGAGTGGAACAGGGCTCTGGAACTATGGCTACACCTTC.

V usage is TRBV27 and J usage is TRBJ2-3; TRBD2 aligns across 8 bases. Germline V gives CDR1 MNHEY, CDR2 SMNVEV (reference sequence). This CDR3 region has 12 residues. V trimming: 5 bases; J trimming: 9 bases; junction bases outside the gene matches: 4. CDR3 loop: CASSTLAGTQYF. In nucleotides, the CDR3 is TGTGCCAGCAGTACTTTAGCGGGGACGCAGTATTTT.

The DNA for the CDR3 is TGTGCCGCGGCCGCAGATTACAATGAGCAGTTCTTC. Its protein product is CAAAADYNEQFF. The V call is TRBV7-9, the J call TRBJ2-1, with unresolved D. The CDR3 length is 12 residues. Trimming shortened V by 11 bases and J by 4 bases, and 12 bases separated the two germline ends. Per the germline V gene, CDR1 is SEHNR and CDR2 is FQNEAQ (reference sequence).

This clone has a single count. This chain connects TRBV7-8 to TRBJ2-3; D gene uncertain. The V end was cut by 5 bases, the J end by 6 bases, with 24 bases between. The CDR3 is 17 residues long. CDR1 and CDR2 (germline): SGHVS, FQNEAQ. CDR3 sequence (DNA): TGTGCCAGCAGCCCGATATTAGTTACATTAGACACGGATACGCAGTATTTT. Its translation: CASSPILVTLDTDTQYF.

The chain uses TRBV19 and TRBJ1-6, with 9 bases identical to TRBD1. The germline V gene has CDR1 LNHDA and CDR2 SQIVND (reference sequence). The CDR3 covers 14 residues. Unmatched junction bases numbered 4, after V lost 4 bases and J lost 9 bases. The CDR3 loop reads CASSRTGEISPLHF. In DNA, the CDR3 is TGTGCCAGTAGTAGGACAGGGGAGATTTCACCCCTCCACTTT.

As DNA, the CDR3 is TGTGCCAGCAGTCACCTGGCAGGCAGGGCCGGGGAGCTGTTTTTT. It translates to CASSHLAGRAGELFF. The V call is TRBV27, the J call TRBJ2-2, with TRBD1 as a possible D gene (5 bases). Trimming left V 5 bases short and J 6 bases short, with 16 bases between. Per the germline V gene, CDR1 is MNHEY and CDR2 is SMNVEV (reference sequence). This CDR3 is 15 amino acids long.

This chain uses TRBV5-6 with TRBJ1-4; D may be TRBD1 (6 bases). The germline CDR1 and CDR2 sequences are SGHDT and YYEEEE. V was pared by 0 bases and J by 8 bases, with 11 bases between. This CDR3 is built from 14 residues. The CDR3: CASSLDRAGEKLFF. CDR3 in DNA: TGTGCCAGCAGCTTGGACAGGGCTGGCGAAAAACTGTTTTTT.

The V and J genes are TRBV7-2 and TRBJ1-5; 9 positions agree with TRBD1. CDR3 length: 16 amino acids. Germline lookup yields CDR1 SGHTA and CDR2 FQGNSA. V shed 1 base and J 6 bases; nucleotides not matched to a gene: 7. CDR3 DNA: TGTGCCAGCAGCTTAGAAGGGACAGGGTCCGGTCAGCCCCAGCATTTT. Residues: CASSLEGTGSGQPQHF. Using reference TRBV7-2 and TRBJ1-5 for the parts outside the CDR3, the full variable domain is GAGVSQSPSNKVTEKGKDVELRCDPISGHTALYWYRQSLGQGLEFLIYFQGNSAPDKSGLPSDRFSAERTGGSVSTLTIQRTQQEDSAVYLCASSLEGTGSGQPQHFGDGTRLSIL.

This clone was observed a handful of times. The rearrangement links TRBV11-2 to TRBJ1-1; tentative D call: TRBD1 (6 bases). Germline values: CDR1 SGHAT, CDR2 FQNNGV. V dropped 3 bases and J dropped 4 bases, with 12 bases sitting between them. The CDR3 covers 14 residues. CDR3 coding DNA: TGTGCCAGCAGCTTCCGACAGGACGGCACTGAAGCTTTCTTT. Protein product: CASSFRQDGTEAFF.

This clone has just a few counts. The chain carries TRBV4-3 and TRBJ2-7; tentatively, D is TRBD1 or TRBD2 (6 bases each). CDR1 and CDR2 from the germline V gene are LGHNA and YSLEER. The V end lost 4 bases, the J end lost 0 bases, and 13 bases lay between the germline ends. CDR3 length equals 15 residues. CDR3 sequence: CASSRGADYSYEQYF. CDR3 bases: TGCGCCAGCAGCCGGGGGGCGGATTACTCCTACGAGCAGTACTTC.

V usage is TRBV6-5 and J usage is TRBJ2-7, with TRBD1 matching 10 bases. CDR1 is MNHEY and CDR2 is SVGAGI in the germline V gene. V was clipped by 6 bases and J by 4 bases; unmatched bases: 6. This CDR3 has 14 residues. The CDR3 nucleotides read TGTGCCAGCAGGGGGACAGGGGTAAGGTACGAGCAGTACTTC. The encoded protein is CASRGTGVRYEQYF.

The genes are TRBV6-6 and TRBJ1-5; 12 bases map to TRBD1. The CDR3 spans 16 residues. Germline trimming cut 8 bases from V and 6 bases from J; bases unmatched to any gene: 11. Germline V CDR1 and CDR2: MNHNY, SVGAGI (reference sequence). The CDR3 region is CASSDSGTGGRQPQHF. The CDR3 coding sequence is TGTGCCAGCTCCGATAGCGGGACAGGGGGCCGTCAGCCCCAGCATTTT.

The chain carries TRBV29-1 and TRBJ1-4; 7 nucleotides line up with TRBD1. The V and J ends lost 3 bases and 6 bases, in that order; junction bases with no gene match: 7. The CDR3 has 14 residues. Germline CDR1 reads SQVTM; CDR2 reads ANQGSEA. DNA for the CDR3: TGCAGCGTTGAGAGTCCAGGGGGGGATGAAAAACTGTTTTTT. Translation gives CSVESPGGDEKLFF.

V and J are TRBV19 and TRBJ1-2; maybe TRBD1 (6 bases). Germline lookup yields CDR1 LNHDA and CDR2 SQIVND (reference sequence). The CDR3 spans 15 residues. The V and J ends lost 4 bases and 4 bases respectively, with 16 bases between them. The CDR3 protein is CASSTIPGTIYGYTF. CDR3 sequence (DNA): TGTGCCAGTAGTACCATCCCCGGGACAATCTATGGCTACACCTTC.

The chain carries TRBV7-3 and TRBJ1-1; D remains ambiguous. There are 14 residues in the CDR3. V was shortened by 5 bases and J by 0 bases, with 10 bases between the two germline ends. Germline CDR1 and CDR2: SGHTA and FQGTGA. CDR3 nucleotide sequence: TGTGCCAGCAGCGTTGACGGAGTGAACACTGAAGCTTTCTTT. Its translation is CASSVDGVNTEAFF.

The chain is built from TRBV15 and TRBJ2-5; no clear D. The V and J ends lost 0 bases and 2 bases respectively, with 10 bases between them. Germline loops: CDR1 LNHNV, CDR2 YYDKDF (reference sequence). CDR3 length: 15 amino acids. CDR3: CATSRDPAPQETQYF. The CDR3 bases are TGTGCCACCAGCAGAGATCCGGCACCGCAAGAGACCCAGTACTTC. Full variable domain (outside the CDR3, taken from reference TRBV15 and TRBJ2-5): DAMVIQNPRYQVTQFGKPVTLSCSQTLNHNVMYWYQQKSSQAPKLLFHYYDKDFNNEADTPDNFQSRRPNTSFCFLDIRSPGLGDTAMYLCATSRDPAPQETQYFGPGTRLLVL.

The chain is built from TRBV7-8 and TRBJ2-6; D not certain. Germline V lookup: CDR1 SGHVS, CDR2 FQNEAQ. The CDR3 has 16 residues. V was trimmed by 5 bases and J by 0 bases, leaving 11 bases between them. The CDR3 DNA reads TGTGCCAGCAGCGTTGGACCGGGCTCTGGGGCCAACGTCCTGACTTTC. It translates to CASSVGPGSGANVLTF. The full variable domain, with the rest looked up from reference TRBV7-8 and TRBJ2-6, is GAGVSQSPRYKVAKRGQDVALRCDPISGHVSLFWYQQALGQGPEFLTYFQNEAQLDKSGLPSDRFFAERPEGSVSTLKIQRTQQEDSAVYLCASSVGPGSGANVLTFGAGSRLTVL.

The chain links TRBV7-7 to TRBJ2-5, with TRBD2 matching 15 bases. Germline CDR1 and CDR2: SSHAT and FNYEAQ (reference sequence). The CDR3 runs to 15 residues. The trim removed 4 bases at V and 4 bases at J, leaving 1 base unmatched. This CDR3 reads CASSSGLAGGETQYF. The CDR3 DNA reads TGTGCCAGCAGCTCGGGACTAGCGGGAGGAGAGACCCAGTACTTC.

The genes are TRBV5-5 and TRBJ2-2; unclear D gene. The CDR3 runs to 15 residues. Germline V gives CDR1 SGHKS, CDR2 YYEKEE (reference sequence). V was pared by 0 bases and J by 6 bases, with 12 bases between. In DNA form, the CDR3 reads TGTGCCAGCAGCTTGGGAGGTTCAAAGGCCGGGGAGCTGTTTTTT. It specifies CASSLGGSKAGELFF.

This sequence joins TRBV29-1 and TRBJ2-1, with 9 positions matching TRBD2. The CDR3 has 13 amino acids. Germline CDR1 is SQVTM and CDR2 is ANQGSEA. V was pared by 7 bases and J by 5 bases, with 6 bases of the junction left unmatched. CDR3 sequence (DNA): TGCAGCGCTTTTAGCGGGAGACACAATGAGCAGTTCTTC. Encoded protein: CSAFSGRHNEQFF.

The CDR3 here is CASSYRTGGSGELFF. The CDR3 region has the DNA TGTGCCAGCAGCTACCGGACAGGGGGCAGCGGGGAGCTGTTTTTT. This chain joins TRBV11-2 and TRBJ2-2; 11 positions agree with TRBD1. The germline V gene encodes CDR1 SGHAT and CDR2 FQNNGV. The length of the CDR3 is 15 residues. Trimming took 4 bases from V and 7 from J; bases not matched to a gene: 5.

The genes are TRBV6-1 and TRBJ1-5, with 7 bases aligning to TRBD1. This CDR3 is built from 15 residues. V shed 4 bases, J shed 3 bases, and the junction held 6 bases outside the gene matches. CDR1 is MNHNS, CDR2 SASEGT, per germline. CDR3 bases: TGTGCCAGCAGTGCCGACAGGGCCCCCAATCAGCCCCAGCATTTT. Protein: CASSADRAPNQPQHF.

The chain recombines TRBV7-7 with TRBJ1-3; possibly TRBD1 for D (6 bases). CDR3 length: 13 amino acids. CDR1 is SSHAT, CDR2 FNYEAQ, per germline (reference sequence). V dropped 5 bases and J dropped 4 bases, with 9 bases sitting between them. The CDR3 spells CASSVDRGNTIYF. The CDR3 DNA follows: TGTGCCAGCAGCGTCGACAGGGGAAACACCATATATTTT.

The chain joins TRBV18 to TRBJ2-2; unclear D gene. Germline values: CDR1 KGHSH, CDR2 LQKENI. V lost 1 base and J 0 bases, leaving 12 bases between the germline ends. There are 17 residues in the CDR3. In DNA, the CDR3 is TGTGCCAGCTCACCACGGGGTACGGTTACGAACACCGGGGAGCTGTTTTTT. Protein product: CASSPRGTVTNTGELFF.

The chain has TRBV7-9 and TRBJ2-3; weak D call: TRBD1 (6 bases). This CDR3 is built from 12 residues. CDR1 and CDR2 (germline): SEHNR, FQNEAQ (reference sequence). The ends were cut back, 5 bases at V and 7 bases at J, with 10 bases in the middle. The DNA of the CDR3 is TGTGCCAGCAGCCAGACAGGAAATACGCAGTATTTT. It is translated as CASSQTGNTQYF.

The chain links TRBV6-1 to TRBJ2-7, with 12 positions matching TRBD1. The CDR3 loop spans 14 amino acids. Germline trimming cut 6 bases from V and 5 bases from J; bases unmatched to any gene: 5. Germline V gene sequence: CDR1 MNHNS, CDR2 SASEGT. This CDR3 is CASRGQGATDEQYF. The CDR3 coding sequence is TGTGCCAGCAGGGGACAGGGGGCCACCGACGAGCAGTACTTC.

The chain combines TRBV5-4 with TRBJ2-7; D assignment may be TRBD1 or TRBD2 (5 bases each). The V gene lost 4 bases and the J gene lost 4 bases, with 15 bases spanning the gap. CDR3 size: 14 residues. Germline values: CDR1 SGHNT, CDR2 YYREEE (reference sequence). CDR3 loop: CASSPGRNDYEQYF. The CDR3 DNA is TGTGCCAGCAGCCCGGGACGCAACGATTACGAGCAGTACTTC.

This clone was counted a few times. The chain carries TRBV30 and TRBJ2-2; 8 nucleotides align to TRBD2. Losses at the gene ends were 8 bases for V and 0 bases for J; bases not matched to a gene: 5. The length of the CDR3 is 14 residues. Germline-derived CDR1 and CDR2 are GTSNPN and SVGIG (reference sequence). The CDR3 nucleotides are TGTGCCGCGGGGCGGGGGGCGAACACCGGGGAGCTGTTTTTT. Encoded protein: CAAGRGANTGELFF.

The J gene is TRBJ1-2, the V gene TRBV2; 7 bases are a match to TRBD1. The CDR3 extends over 15 amino acids. The germline gives CDR1 SNHLY, CDR2 FYNNEI. Losses at the gene ends were 7 bases for V and 8 bases for J; bases not matched to a gene: 16. CDR3 sequence (DNA): TGTGCCAGCAATAAGGGGGCGCTGGATCTTTGGGGCTACACCTTC. Its translation: CASNKGALDLWGYTF.

The CDR3 loop reads CASSNDPGHYTF. For the CDR3, the DNA is TGTGCCAGCAGCAACGATCCGGGGCACTACACCTTC. The rearrangement uses TRBV11-1 and TRBJ1-2; D perhaps matches TRBD1 (5 bases). The ends were cut back, 5 bases at V and 10 bases at J, with 14 bases in the middle. The CDR3 is 12 residues long. CDR1 SGHAT and CDR2 FQDESV come from the germline V gene (reference sequence). Filled out from reference TRBV11-1 and TRBJ1-2, the complete variable domain reads EAEVAQSPRYKITEKSQAVAFWCDPISGHATLYWYRQILGQGPELLVQFQDESVVDDSQLPKDRFSAERLKGVDSTLKIQPAELGDSAMYLCASSNDPGHYTFGSGTRLTVV.

The chain links TRBV29-1 to TRBJ1-4; maybe TRBD1 (5 bases). Germline loops: CDR1 SQVTM, CDR2 ANQGSEA. V dropped 4 bases and J dropped 7 bases, with 13 bases sitting between them. This CDR3 is 13 amino acids long. The CDR3 here is CSVGGGAGEKLFF. The CDR3 DNA is TGCAGCGTTGGGGGAGGGGCCGGTGAAAAACTGTTTTTT.